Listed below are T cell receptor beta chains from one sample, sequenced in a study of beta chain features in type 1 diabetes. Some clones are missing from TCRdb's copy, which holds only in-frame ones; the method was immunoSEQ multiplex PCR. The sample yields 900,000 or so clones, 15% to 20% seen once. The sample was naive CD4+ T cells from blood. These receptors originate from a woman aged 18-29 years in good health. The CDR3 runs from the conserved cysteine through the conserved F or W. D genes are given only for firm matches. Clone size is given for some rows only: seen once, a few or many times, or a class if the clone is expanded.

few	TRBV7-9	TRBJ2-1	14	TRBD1	TGTGCCAGCAGCTTAGCGGACAGGGTAGTTGAGCAGTTCTTC	CASSLADRVVEQFF
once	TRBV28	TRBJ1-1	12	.	TGTGCCAGCAGTGTACAAAGGGGTGAAGCTTTCTTT	CASSVQRGEAFF
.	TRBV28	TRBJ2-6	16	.	TGTGCCAGCAGTCTACCACGTAACTCTGGGGCCAACGTCCTGACTTTC	CASSLPRNSGANVLTF
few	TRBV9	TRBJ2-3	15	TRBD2	TGTGCCAGCAGTGGACTAGCGGGATTATTGGATACGCAGTATTTT	CASSGLAGLLDTQYF
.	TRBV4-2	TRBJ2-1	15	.	TGTGCCAGCAGAAAAAGGGACACTCAAAACAATGAGCAGTTCTTC	CASRKRDTQNNEQFF
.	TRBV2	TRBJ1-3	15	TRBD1	TGTGCCAGCAGCCAACAGGGGATGGGTCTAGACACCATATATTTT	CASSQQGMGLDTIYF
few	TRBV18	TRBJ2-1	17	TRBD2	TGTGCCAGCTCACCTCTCCCCTCTAGCGGGAGAAGCAATGAGCAGTTCTTC	CASSPLPSSGRSNEQFF
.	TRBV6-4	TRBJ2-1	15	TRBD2	TGTGCCAGCAGCCAACTAGCGGCCGGGGTCAGGGAGCAGTTCTTC	CASSQLAAGVREQFF
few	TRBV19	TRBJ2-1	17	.	TGTGCCAGTAGTATGGTTAGGGTCCGGACAGCTTACAATGAGCAGTTCTTC	CASSMVRVRTAYNEQFF
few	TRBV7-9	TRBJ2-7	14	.	TGTGCCAGCAGCCCAGGGGGACTTCTCCCCCGGCAGTACTTC	CASSPGGLLPRQYF
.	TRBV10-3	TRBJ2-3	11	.	TGTGCCATCAGTGCGGCAGATACGCAGTATTTT	CAISAADTQYF
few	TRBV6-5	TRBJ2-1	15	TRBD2	TGTGCCAGCAGTTATCGACTAGCGGCCCACAATGAGCAGTTCTTC	CASSYRLAAHNEQFF
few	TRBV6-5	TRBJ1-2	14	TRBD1	TGTGCCAGCAGTAGAGACAGGGGAAACTATGGCTACACCTTC	CASSRDRGNYGYTF
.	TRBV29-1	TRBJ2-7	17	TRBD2	TGCAGCGTCCAACGCCCCTTACTAGCGGGAGGGACCTACGAGCAGTACTTC	CSVQRPLLAGGTYEQYF
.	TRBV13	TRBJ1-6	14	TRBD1	TGTGCCAGCAGCCCCCGACAGGGCTCCCTACCCCTCCACTTT	CASSPRQGSLPLHF
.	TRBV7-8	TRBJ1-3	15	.	TGTGCCAGCAGCCTCGGGACCTCCACTGGAAACACCATATATTTT	CASSLGTSTGNTIYF
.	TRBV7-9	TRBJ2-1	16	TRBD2	TGTGCCAGCAGCTTAGCCCGGACTAGCGGGAGTAATGAGCAGTTCTTC	CASSLARTSGSNEQFF
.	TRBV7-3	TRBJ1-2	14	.	TGTGCCAGCAGCTCTCAGGGATCAGGGCATGGCTACACCTTC	CASSSQGSGHGYTF
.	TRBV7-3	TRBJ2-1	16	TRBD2	TGTGCCAGCAGCTTACTAGCGGGAGGGTCCTACAATGAGCAGTTCTTC	CASSLLAGGSYNEQFF
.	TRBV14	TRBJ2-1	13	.	TGTGCCAGCAGCCTTACGTCCTACAATGAGCAGTTCTTC	CASSLTSYNEQFF
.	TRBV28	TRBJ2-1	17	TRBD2	TGTGCCAGCAGTTCTCCAACAAGGCGGGAGCCCTCTGGTAGGCAGTTCTTC	CASSSPTRREPSGRQFF
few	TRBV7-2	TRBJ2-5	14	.	TGTGCCAGCAGCCCGGGACACGGTGGAGAGACCCAGTACTTC	CASSPGHGGETQYF
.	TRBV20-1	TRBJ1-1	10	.	TGCAGTGCTAGATACACTGAAGCTTTCTTT	CSARYTEAFF
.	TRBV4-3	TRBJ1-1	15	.	TGCGCCAGCAGCCAAGATCTGACGGCAGGGCTTGAAGCTTTCTTT	CASSQDLTAGLEAFF
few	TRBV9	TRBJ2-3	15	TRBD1	TGTGCCAGCAGCGTAGCGGGACAGTTCACAGATACGCAGTATTTT	CASSVAGQFTDTQYF
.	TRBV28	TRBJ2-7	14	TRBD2	TGTGCCAGCAGTTCCGGGACTAGCAGCTACGAGCAGTACTTC	CASSSGTSSYEQYF
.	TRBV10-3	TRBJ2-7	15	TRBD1	TGTGCCGTGAGTCACCGGGACAGGGGTTTATACGAGCAGTACTTC	CAVSHRDRGLYEQYF
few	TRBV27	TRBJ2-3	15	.	TGTGCCAGCAGTTTACGTGACCGCCGCACAGATACGCAGTATTTT	CASSLRDRRTDTQYF
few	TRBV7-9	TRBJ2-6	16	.	TGTGCCAGCAGCCCGGGGCCCCGCTCTGGGGCCAACGTCCTGACTTTC	CASSPGPRSGANVLTF
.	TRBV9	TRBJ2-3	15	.	TGTGCCAGCAGCGTCTCACAGGGCTACACAGATACGCAGTATTTT	CASSVSQGYTDTQYF
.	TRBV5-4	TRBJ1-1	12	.	TGTGCCACCTCCAGTGGGAACACTGAAGCTTTCTTT	CATSSGNTEAFF
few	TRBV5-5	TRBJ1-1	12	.	TGTGCCAGCAGCTCCGTTGGCACTGAAGCTTTCTTT	CASSSVGTEAFF
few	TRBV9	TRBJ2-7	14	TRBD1	TGTGCCAGCAGCGTAGGAGACAGGGGGTACGAGCAGTACTTC	CASSVGDRGYEQYF
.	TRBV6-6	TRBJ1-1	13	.	TGTGCCAGCAGTTACGATGGAGTCACTGAAGCTTTCTTT	CASSYDGVTEAFF
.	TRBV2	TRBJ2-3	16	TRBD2	TGTGCCAGCAAGTTCGGGAGCGGGGCTTTCACAGATACGCAGTATTTT	CASKFGSGAFTDTQYF
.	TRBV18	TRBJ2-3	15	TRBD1	TGTGCCAGCTCACCCCGGACAGGGTCCACAGATACGCAGTATTTT	CASSPRTGSTDTQYF
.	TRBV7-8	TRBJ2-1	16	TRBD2	TGTGCCAGCAGCTCCTGGGGGACTAGCGAATACAATGAGCAGTTCTTC	CASSSWGTSEYNEQFF
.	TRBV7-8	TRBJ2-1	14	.	TGTGCCAGCAGCTTACCAGCGGTTAAGAATGAGCAGTTCTTC	CASSLPAVKNEQFF
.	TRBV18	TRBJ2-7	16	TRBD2	TGTGCCAGCTCGCCGATAGCGGGAGCAATCAGGTACGAGCAGTACTTC	CASSPIAGAIRYEQYF
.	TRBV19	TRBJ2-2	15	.	TGTGCCAGTAGTATAATGATCCGGAACACCGGGGAGCTGTTTTTT	CASSIMIRNTGELFF
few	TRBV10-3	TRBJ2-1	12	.	TGTGCCATCGGAGGGGCCTACAATGAGCAGTTCTTC	CAIGGAYNEQFF
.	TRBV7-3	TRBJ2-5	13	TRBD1	TGTGCCAGCAGTCGGACAGGGGAAGAGACCCAGTACTTC	CASSRTGEETQYF
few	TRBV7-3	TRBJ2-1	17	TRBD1	TGTGCCAGCAGCCCTACAACCCGACAGGGTTGGGCTGGTGAGCAGTTCTTC	CASSPTTRQGWAGEQFF
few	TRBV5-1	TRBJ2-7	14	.	TGCGCCAGCAGCTCCTTGCTGGGGTCCTACGAGCAGTACTTC	CASSSLLGSYEQYF
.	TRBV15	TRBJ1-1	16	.	TGTGCCACCAGCAGAGGCGGCAGACAGGTGAACACTGAAGCTTTCTTT	CATSRGGRQVNTEAFF
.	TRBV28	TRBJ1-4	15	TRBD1	TGTGCCAGCAGTTTCCCCGTCGGACAGGGGGAAAAACTGTTTTTT	CASSFPVGQGEKLFF
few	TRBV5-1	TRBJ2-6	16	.	TGCGCCAGCGGAAACAGGGTACAATCTGGGGCCAACGTCCTGACTTTC	CASGNRVQSGANVLTF
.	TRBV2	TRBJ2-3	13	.	TGTGCCAGCAGTCGGCAGGGCACAGATACGCAGTATTTT	CASSRQGTDTQYF
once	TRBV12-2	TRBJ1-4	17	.	TGTGCAAGTCGCTCAAATCTACCCCGGGACAGTAATGAAAAACTGTTTTTT	CASRSNLPRDSNEKLFF
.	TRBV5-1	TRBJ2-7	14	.	TGCGCCAGCAGCGCGTACTCAGGGGGGGACGAGCAGTACTTC	CASSAYSGGDEQYF
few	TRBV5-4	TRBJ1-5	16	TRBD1	TGTGCCAGCAGCTTGGGAGGACAGGCTAGCAATCAGCCCCAGCATTTT	CASSLGGQASNQPQHF
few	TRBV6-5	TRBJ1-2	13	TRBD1	TGTGCCAGCAGTGTAACAGGGGGCTATGGCTACACCTTC	CASSVTGGYGYTF
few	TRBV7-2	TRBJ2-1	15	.	TGTGCCAGCAGCTTCACGGGAGATGGCTACAATGAGCAGTTCTTC	CASSFTGDGYNEQFF